The rows below give T cell receptor beta chains drawn from one sample of a study of identical twins. TCRdb analysed the 5' RACE reads with MiXCR anew, one entry per CDR3 protein. The sample has about 530,000 distinct CDR3 sequences; about 22% are singletons. The sample was also linked to a second study, of yellow fever vaccine responses in identical twins.

The sample taken for sequencing was CD4+ T cells sorted from blood. These receptors were taken from a young woman in good health. Both conserved end residues are part of each CDR3. D genes are given only for firm matches. The size field is filled for only some rows; it gives once, few, many or a size class.

TRBV28	TRBJ1-6	.	.	TGTGCCAGCAGCCCCAGTGGGAATTCACCCCTCCACTTT	CASSPSGNSPLHF
TRBV5-1	TRBJ2-1	.	few	TGCGCCAGCAGCTTGGGGGGGACAACCGCCTACAATGAGCAGTTCTTC	CASSLGGTTAYNEQFF
TRBV5-1	TRBJ1-1	.	.	TGCGCCAGCTACGGGGGGGAGACCGGAAACACTGAAGCTTTCTTT	CASYGGETGNTEAFF
TRBV7-9	TRBJ1-1	TRBD1	.	TGTGCCAGCAGCCAAGCCGGGACAGGGTTTATGAACACTGAAGCTTTCTTT	CASSQAGTGFMNTEAFF
TRBV20-1	TRBJ1-1	.	few	TGCAGTGCTAGTTCAGGAGGGAGGAACACTGAAGCTTTCTTT	CSASSGGRNTEAFF
TRBV7-3	TRBJ2-3	.	.	TGTGCCAGCAGCCCCCAAAAAACGGCCACAGATACGCAGTATTTT	CASSPQKTATDTQYF
TRBV4-1	TRBJ1-4	TRBD1	few	TGCGCCAGCAGCCTCGCAGGGGGCCCAGGTGAAAAACTGTTTTTT	CASSLAGGPGEKLFF
TRBV13	TRBJ1-1	.	.	TGTGCCAGCAGCTTATATGGACAGCGAAACACTGAAGCTTTCTTT	CASSLYGQRNTEAFF
TRBV20-1	TRBJ2-2	.	.	TGCAGTGCTACCCGCAGAGGCACCGGGGAGCTGTTTTTT	CSATRRGTGELFF
TRBV20-1	TRBJ2-5	.	.	TGCAGTGCTAGAGGGGGACTTGCCACCCAGTACTTC	CSARGGLATQYF
TRBV12-3/TRBV12-4	TRBJ1-4	.	.	TGTGCCAGCAGTATGGACCTGGGGGGAAAACTGTTTTTT	CASSMDLGGKLFF
TRBV5-5	TRBJ1-6	TRBD1	.	TGTGCCAGCAGCTCTTCGACAGGGTCCCTCCACTTT	CASSSSTGSLHF
TRBV27	TRBJ1-4	.	few	TGTGCCAGCAGTTTACGGACGACCCAGGGGGAAAAACTGTTTTTT	CASSLRTTQGEKLFF
TRBV28	TRBJ2-3	.	.	TGTGCCAGCAGTACCGGGATCCCAAAGCCAGATACGCAGTATTTT	CASSTGIPKPDTQYF
TRBV5-1	TRBJ2-3	TRBD1	.	TGCGCCAGCAGCCGTGACAGGGATAATACGCAGTATTTT	CASSRDRDNTQYF
TRBV15	TRBJ2-1	.	few	TGTGCCACCAGCAGAGATTTCAAGGGGACTTACAATGAGCAGTTCTTC	CATSRDFKGTYNEQFF
TRBV12-3/TRBV12-4	TRBJ2-2	TRBD2	few	TGTGCCATGTCTGCGGGGGGATACACCGGGGAGCTGTTTTTT	CAMSAGGYTGELFF
TRBV6-1	TRBJ1-2	.	.	TGTGCCAGCAGCAGCAGAAACACACACTATGGCTACACCTTC	CASSSRNTHYGYTF
TRBV3-1	TRBJ2-1	TRBD2	.	TGTGCCAGCAGCCGGAATAGCGGGGGGGCGTACAATGAGCAGTTCTTC	CASSRNSGGAYNEQFF
TRBV6-5	TRBJ2-3	.	few	TGTGCCAGCAGTTATGCGGGAAGCCACGCCGGAGATACGCAGTATTTT	CASSYAGSHAGDTQYF
TRBV7-8	TRBJ2-5	.	few	TGTGCCAGCAGCTTAGTCGGACCCCTGAGGGCCCAGTACTTC	CASSLVGPLRAQYF
TRBV6-1	TRBJ2-5	.	.	TGTGCCAGCAGGGGCCTCCAGACCCAGTACTTC	CASRGLQTQYF
TRBV10-3	TRBJ2-7	TRBD1	.	TGTGCCATCACCGCCGACAGGGGGGGAGTCGGGCAGTACTTC	CAITADRGGVGQYF
TRBV5-1	TRBJ2-1	TRBD2	many	TGCGCCAGCAGCTTGTCTACTAGCGGGACCAATGAGCAGTTCTTC	CASSLSTSGTNEQFF
TRBV24-1	TRBJ2-4	.	.	TGTGCCACCAGTGAGGGAAATCTAGCCAAAAACATTCAGTACTTC	CATSEGNLAKNIQYF
TRBV11-3	TRBJ2-7	.	once	TGTGCCAGCACCGATAGCGGTTACGAGCAGTACTTC	CASTDSGYEQYF
TRBV12-3/TRBV12-4	TRBJ2-3	.	.	TGTGCCAGCAGTTTTTTTCCCCACACAGATACGCAGTATTTT	CASSFFPHTDTQYF
TRBV10-3	TRBJ2-2	.	.	TGTGCCATCAGTGAGTTTCGGACTACTTACACCGGGGAGCTGTTTTTT	CAISEFRTTYTGELFF
TRBV7-2	TRBJ2-5	.	few	TGTGCCAGCAGCTCCCAGGGGAGAAAACAAGAGACCCAGTACTTC	CASSSQGRKQETQYF
TRBV7-9	TRBJ2-1	.	few	TGTGCCAGCGAATTTATTTTTTCGTTCGGCGTAACCTACAATGAGCAGTTCTTC	CASEFIFSFGVTYNEQFF
TRBV5-1	TRBJ2-1	TRBD2	few	TGCGCCAGCAGCTTGGCGGGGCTAGCGGGAGCCAGCTCCTACAATGAGCAGTTCTTC	CASSLAGLAGASSYNEQFF
TRBV24-1	TRBJ1-5	TRBD1	few	TGTGCCACCAGTGACGCGACAGGGTCCAATCAGCCCCAGCATTTT	CATSDATGSNQPQHF
TRBV5-5	TRBJ1-5	.	.	TGTGCCAGCAGCGTGGGCGTGGGGGGCAATCAGCCCCAGCATTTT	CASSVGVGGNQPQHF
TRBV12-3/TRBV12-4	TRBJ1-6	TRBD1	.	TGTGCCAGCAGTTTAGCTACGACAGGGCCTTCACCCCTCCACTTT	CASSLATTGPSPLHF
TRBV3-1	TRBJ1-6	.	.	TGTGCCAGCAGCCAAGGGGGGGCGAACAATTCACCCCTCCACTTT	CASSQGGANNSPLHF
TRBV5-6	TRBJ2-5	.	.	TGTGCCAGCAGCTATGACGACAGGCTACAAGAGACCCAGTACTTC	CASSYDDRLQETQYF
TRBV5-1	TRBJ2-7	TRBD1	few	TGCGCCAGCAGCCGGACGTACAGGGGGTTCTACGAGCAGTACTTC	CASSRTYRGFYEQYF
TRBV12-3/TRBV12-4	TRBJ2-7	.	.	TGTGCCAGCACCCGAGGCAGCCCCTCGGGAGAGCAGTACTTC	CASTRGSPSGEQYF
TRBV12-3/TRBV12-4	TRBJ1-4	TRBD1	.	TGTGCCAGCAGTTTGGGGACAGGGTCTTTTGGTGAAAAACTGTTTTTT	CASSLGTGSFGEKLFF
TRBV18	TRBJ2-3	.	.	TGTGCCAGCTCACTTCTAGGGGAAGATACGCAGTATTTT	CASSLLGEDTQYF